A single sample gave rise to the 14 T cell receptor beta chains below, sequenced in a study of EBV T-cell therapy then PD-1 blockade in nasopharyngeal carcinoma. For these TCRs, the target antigens are not known. Repertoires were generated with immunoSEQ multiplex PCR, while TCRdb's copy carries only in-frame clones and drops some. Among about 22,000 clones listed, 70% to 85% were seen once. The treatment denotes: AdE1-LMPpoly-expanded autologous EBV-specific T-cell therapy followed by anti-PD-1 nivolumab. Sample: CD8+ T cells from blood, taken at day -245 from a patient whose treatment included autologous EBV-specific T cells and nivolumab. The receptors were gathered from a man aged 35-49 years with nasopharyngeal carcinoma.

The rearrangement links TRBV6-2 or TRBV6-3 to TRBJ2-7; the match to TRBD1 covers 7 bases. Germline lookup yields CDR1 MNHEY and CDR2 SVGEGT. The J segment lost 4 bases and the V segment lost 4 bases, leaving 7 bases of the junction unmatched. The CDR3 totals 14 residues. The CDR3 loop is CASSFSGTAYEQYF. The CDR3 DNA reads as TGTGCCAGCAGTTTCTCCGGGACAGCATACGAGCAGTACTTC.

This CDR3 is CASSLSGQGLSEQYF. The CDR3, as DNA: TGTGCCAGCAGTTTATCCGGACAGGGCCTTAGCGAGCAGTACTTC. The chain recombines TRBV27 with TRBJ2-7, with TRBD1 matching 8 bases. This CDR3 comprises 15 residues. The V gene's germline CDR1 is MNHEY and CDR2 SMNVEV (reference sequence). J gave up 6 bases and V 0 bases, and 7 bases lay outside the gene matches.

In this sample, this clone turned up once. The rearrangement uses TRBV4-2 and TRBJ1-4; D is ambiguous. This CDR3 region has 15 residues. Germline values: CDR1 LGHNA, CDR2 YNFKEQ. Trimming took off 4 bases at V and 11 bases at J, with 20 bases between the two ends. The CDR3: CASSLLGLAVSKLFF. CDR3 bases: TGTGCCAGCAGCCTCTTAGGACTAGCTGTTAGCAAACTGTTTTTT.

The chain is built from TRBV12-2 and TRBJ1-1; the table names TRBD1, a call not compared with the DNA. TRBV12-2 is designated a pseudogene. This CDR3 comprises 12 residues. In DNA, the CDR3 is TGTGCAAGTCGCTACCACAGGGAGCAAGCTTTCTTT. It translates to CASRYHREQAFF.

The rearrangement uses TRBV7-9 and TRBJ2-2; TRBD2 matches 7 bases. The V gene's germline CDR1 is SEHNR and CDR2 FQNEAQ (reference sequence). This CDR3 region has 13 residues. Trimming removed 6 bases from V and 8 bases from J; junction bases left unmatched: 6. The CDR3 nucleotides are TGTGCCAGCAGTGACCAAGCGGGGGGGGAGCTGTTTTTT. As protein: CASSDQAGGELFF. Full variable domain (outside the CDR3, taken from reference TRBV7-9 and TRBJ2-2): DTGVSQNPRHKITKRGQNVTFRCDPISEHNRLYWYRQTLGQGPEFLTYFQNEAQLEKSRLLSDRFSAERPKGSFSTLEIQRTEQGDSAMYLCASSDQAGGELFFGEGSRLTVL.

The chain employs TRBV7-6 and TRBJ2-1, with 13 bases matching TRBD2. The CDR3 totals 15 residues. Germline CDR1 reads SGHVS; CDR2 reads FNYEAQ. V was pared by 4 bases and J by 4 bases, with 1 base of the junction left unmatched. CDR3 sequence: CASSSLAGGYNEQFF. The CDR3 nucleotides read TGTGCCAGCAGCTCACTAGCGGGAGGGTACAATGAGCAGTTCTTC.

This chain joins TRBV13 and TRBJ2-5; 7 nucleotides agree with TRBD2. From germline, CDR1 is PRHDT and CDR2 FYEKMQ (reference sequence). The CDR3 consists of 16 residues. V dropped 0 bases and J dropped 2; count of bases not matched to a gene: 6. The CDR3 bases are TGTGCCAGCAGCTTAGGGGCCCGGGGGGTACAAGAGACCCAGTACTTC. Its translation is CASSLGARGVQETQYF.

This clone was recorded only once. The gene calls are TRBV6-2 or TRBV6-3 and TRBJ1-1; D ambiguous. Germline V gene lookup returns CDR1 MNHEY and CDR2 SVGEGT. Trimming stripped 2 bases from V and 6 bases from J, with 10 bases between. This CDR3 region has 13 residues. The CDR3: CASSYGVRSEAFF. DNA of the CDR3: TGTGCCAGCAGTTACGGGGTCCGTTCTGAAGCTTTCTTT.

The V call is TRBV6-1, the J call TRBJ2-7, with TRBD2 as a possible D gene (6 bases). The CDR3 consists of 12 residues. Trimming took off 2 bases at V and 5 bases at J, with 7 bases between the two ends. Germline V gene sequence: CDR1 MNHNS, CDR2 SASEGT. CDR3 loop: CASSEWGDEQYF. In DNA, the CDR3 is TGTGCCAGCAGTGAATGGGGGGACGAGCAGTACTTC.

This clone has just one count. This chain joins TRBV2 and TRBJ2-4; either TRBD1 or TRBD2 may supply D (5 bases each). Deletions cut 4 bases from V and 0 bases from J, with 19 bases between. This CDR3 has 18 residues. Germline CDR1 and CDR2: SNHLY and FYNNEI. The CDR3 DNA reads TGTGCCAGCAGTGTCCCCCTCCGGGACCGAGCAGCCAAAAACATTCAGTACTTC. Its translation: CASSVPLRDRAAKNIQYF.

The CDR3 sequence: CASRGWGGQGYGYTF. The CDR3 nucleotides read TGTGCCAGCAGGGGCTGGGGGGGACAGGGCTATGGCTACACCTTC. The rearrangement uses TRBV2 and TRBJ1-2; 9 nucleotides line up with TRBD1. The length of the CDR3 is 15 residues. From germline, CDR1 is SNHLY and CDR2 FYNNEI. J lost 4 bases, V lost 6 bases, and 9 bases had no gene match. Using reference TRBV2 and TRBJ1-2 for the parts outside the CDR3, the full variable domain is EPEVTQTPSHQVTQMGQEVILRCVPISNHLYFYWYRQILGQKVEFLVSFYNNEISEKSEIFDDQFSVERPDGSNFTLKIRSTKLEDSAMYFCASRGWGGQGYGYTFGSGTRLTVV.

The rearrangement uses TRBV7-8 and TRBJ2-7; tentatively, D is TRBD2 (6 bases). The V end was cut by 5 bases, the J end by 1 base, with 15 bases between. The CDR3 has 15 residues. Germline assignment: CDR1 SGHVS and CDR2 FQNEAQ. As DNA, the CDR3 is TGTGCCAGCAGCCCGCGTGGCGGGGATTCCTACGAGCAGTACTTC. Translation: CASSPRGGDSYEQYF.

This chain uses TRBV6-5 with TRBJ1-6, with TRBD1 matching 7 bases. V shed 0 bases and J 8 bases; nucleotides not matched to a gene: 4. Germline CDR1 and CDR2: MNHEY and SVGAGI. CDR3 length equals 15 residues. CDR3: CASSYSTGEYSPLHF. CDR3 nucleotides: TGTGCCAGCAGTTACTCCACAGGGGAATATTCACCCCTCCACTTT.

The CDR3 region is CASSTTWDSPDTEAFF. The CDR3 nucleotides read TGTGCCAGTAGTACTACTTGGGACAGCCCTGACACTGAAGCTTTCTTT. The chain employs TRBV19 and TRBJ1-1; 7 nucleotides agree with TRBD1. CDR3 length: 16 amino acids. CDR1 is LNHDA, CDR2 SQIVND, per germline (reference sequence). The V gene end was trimmed by 4 bases and the J gene end by 3 bases; junction bases not matched to a gene: 11.